This T cell receptor (beta chain) appears in the sequencing data of a study of blood T cell repertoires in COVID-19. This clone was seen at least ten times. TCRdb keeps only in-frame clones here, not all; method: immunoSEQ multiplex PCR. Of 200,000 to 300,000 clones in the sample, about 86% were seen once. V shed 2 bases and J shed 1 base, with 7 bases lying between them. Looked up from germline, CDR1 is ENHRY and CDR2 is SYGVKD. The CDR3 totals 14 residues. The chain is built from TRBV10-3 and TRBJ2-3; D is unresolved. Material: PBMCs or T cells enriched from blood (not recorded which). This clonotype originated in a woman in her 40s with acute COVID-19. Written as DNA, the CDR3 is TGTGCCATCAGTGAGGACACGGGCACAGATACGCAGTATTTT. Protein sequence: CAISEDTGTDTQYF.